One sample yielded the 32 T cell receptor beta chains listed below, sequenced in a study of beta chain features in type 1 diabetes. No antigen is known for these receptors. TCRB transcripts that were expressed got sequenced, as all of the isolated RNA had been reverse transcribed. Assay: immunoSEQ multiplex PCR; the TCRdb copy retains only in-frame clones and omits some. The repertoire holds approximately 50,000 clones, roughly 40% seen once, with about 1.5% in the top ten. Overall study findings and caveats: TCRB CDR3s from Type 1 diabetes patients were moderately but significantly shorter in all four CD4+ subsets.

Sequencing used Tregs from blood. The receptors were gathered from a man aged 30 to 39 with type 1 diabetes.

V and J are TRBV5-6 and TRBJ2-1; D possibly corresponds to TRBD2 (5 bases). This CDR3 comprises 16 residues. The germline V and J ends were trimmed by 1 base and 4 bases, with 15 bases remaining between them. CDR1 and CDR2 (germline): SGHDT, YYEEEE. The CDR3 sequence is CASSLRGNSFYNEQFF. CDR3 in DNA: TGTGCCAGCAGCTTGAGAGGGAACTCCTTTTACAATGAGCAGTTCTTC.

The J gene is TRBJ2-2, the V gene TRBV6-6, with TRBD1 as a possible D gene (5 bases). This CDR3 comprises 13 residues. V lost 5 bases to trimming and J lost 5 bases, with 9 bases between them. The germline CDR1 and CDR2 sequences are MNHNY and SVGAGI (reference sequence). The CDR3 region is CASSPQGTGELFF. The DNA of the CDR3 is TGTGCCAGCAGTCCTCAGGGAACCGGGGAGCTGTTTTTT.

The chain employs TRBV5-1 and TRBJ2-3; D ambiguous. The CDR3 is made up of 12 amino acids. Germline loops: CDR1 SGHRS, CDR2 YFSETQ. With 0 bases removed from V and 5 bases from J, the gap between germline ends came to 4 bases. The CDR3 loop is CASSLERDTQYF. CDR3 sequence (DNA): TGCGCCAGCAGCTTGGAGCGAGATACGCAGTATTTT.

The genes are TRBV5-1 and TRBJ2-1; possible D gene TRBD2, 6 bases. This CDR3 spans 15 amino acids. Per germline, CDR1 SGHRS and CDR2 YFSETQ. The germline V and J ends were trimmed by 5 bases and 3 bases, with 15 bases remaining between them. The CDR3 spells CASREGTADYNEQFF. Written as DNA, the CDR3 is TGCGCCAGCAGGGAGGGTACAGCAGACTACAATGAGCAGTTCTTC.

This sequence joins TRBV6-5 and TRBJ2-5; 8 bases are a match to TRBD1. Germline V lookup: CDR1 MNHEY, CDR2 SVGAGI. V shed 4 bases, J shed 3 bases, and the junction held 4 bases outside the gene matches. CDR3 length: 14 residues. The CDR3 DNA sequence: TGTGCCAGCAGTTTAGGACAGGGTAAAGAGACCCAGTACTTC. Protein: CASSLGQGKETQYF.

The V call is TRBV19, the J call TRBJ1-5; TRBD1 is a possible D gene (5 bases). CDR3 length: 18 residues. V was cut by 5 bases and J by 0 bases, with 20 bases left in between. Germline CDR1 LNHDA, CDR2 SQIVND (reference sequence). The CDR3 DNA sequence: TGTGCCAGTAGTTCCCCACTGGACACATATTATAGCAATCAGCCCCAGCATTTT. It encodes CASSSPLDTYYSNQPQHF.

In the case of this clone: Other DNA sequences in the sample encode the same CDR3. The DNA for the CDR3 is TGCAGCGTTGGACAGGGGCAAGAGACCCAGTACTTC. Its protein product is CSVGQGQETQYF. The V and J genes are TRBV29-1 and TRBJ2-5; 8 bases agree with TRBD1. CDR1 is SQVTM and CDR2 is ANQGSEA in the germline V gene. With 4 bases clipped from V and 2 bases from J, the junction kept 0 bases outside the gene matches. This CDR3 contains 12 residues.

This chain links TRBV23-1 with TRBJ2-3, with TRBD1 matching over 10 bases. TRBV23-1 is recorded as an ORF, its role being uncertain. V shed 0 bases and J 11 bases; nucleotides not matched to a gene: 17. The CDR3 extends over 18 amino acids. The CDR3 spells CASSQSEMPGQGSLGQYF. The CDR3 nucleotides read TGCGCCAGCAGTCAATCAGAAATGCCGGGACAGGGGAGCTTAGGGCAGTATTTT.

This clone was seen only a few times. This rearrangement joins TRBV7-9 to TRBJ2-1, with 7 bases that match TRBD1. Per the germline V gene, CDR1 is SEHNR and CDR2 is FQNEAQ (reference sequence). With 5 bases clipped from V and 7 bases from J, the junction kept 2 bases outside the gene matches. The CDR3 runs 12 residues. The CDR3 is CASSVQGNEQFF. The CDR3 coding sequence is TGTGCCAGCAGCGTACAGGGGAATGAGCAGTTCTTC.

This clone was detected only once. The J gene is TRBJ1-2, the V gene TRBV7-9; D is perhaps TRBD1 (6 bases). CDR3 length: 15 residues. Trimming pared 5 bases from V and 0 bases from J, leaving 13 bases between. The germline V gene encodes CDR1 SEHNR and CDR2 FQNEAQ (reference sequence). CDR3 amino acids: CASSPRGGANYGYTF. The CDR3 DNA is TGTGCCAGCAGCCCGAGAGGGGGAGCTAACTATGGCTACACCTTC.

In this sample, this clone turned up a few times. The rearrangement joins TRBV28 to TRBJ1-2; 8 bases fit TRBD1. V lost 9 bases, J lost 2 bases, and 2 bases stayed unmatched. This CDR3 contains 12 residues. CDR1 is MDHEN, CDR2 SYDVKM, per germline. The chain's CDR3 is CASRQGNYGYTF. CDR3 DNA: TGTGCCAGTAGACAGGGGAACTATGGCTACACCTTC.

This chain uses TRBV7-9 with TRBJ1-1; 7 nucleotides agree with TRBD1. Losses at the gene ends were 3 bases for V and 10 bases for J; bases not matched to a gene: 8. The CDR3 runs to 13 residues. Germline lookup yields CDR1 SEHNR and CDR2 FQNEAQ (reference sequence). For the CDR3, the DNA is TGTGCCAGCAGCTTCGAGGGGAGGACAGGAGCTTTCTTT. It translates to CASSFEGRTGAFF.

V gene TRBV11-2 combines with J gene TRBJ2-3; TRBD2 agrees at 9 bases. Germline values: CDR1 SGHAT, CDR2 FQNNGV. The CDR3 contains 16 residues. J lost 1 base, V lost 1 base, and 3 bases had no gene match. CDR3 nucleotides: TGTGCCAGCAGCTTAGGACTAGCGGTTGGCACAGATACGCAGTATTTT. It translates to CASSLGLAVGTDTQYF.

This clone was seen a handful of times. This chain links TRBV28 with TRBJ2-1; D might be TRBD2 (6 bases). The germline V gene has CDR1 MDHEN and CDR2 SYDVKM. The CDR3 length is 13 residues. Trimming pared 6 bases from V and 5 bases from J, leaving 11 bases between. The chain's CDR3 is CASRRDLHNEQFF. DNA of the CDR3: TGTGCCAGCAGGAGGGACTTGCACAATGAGCAGTTCTTC.

The CDR3 nucleotides are TGTGCCAGCAGCAATGCCGGGACAGGGACCTACGAGCAGTACTTC. Translated, it gives CASSNAGTGTYEQYF. The genes are TRBV11-2 and TRBJ2-7, with 9 positions matching TRBD1. V dropped 5 bases and J dropped 2; count of bases not matched to a gene: 7. The length of the CDR3 is 15 residues. CDR1 SGHAT and CDR2 FQNNGV come from the germline V gene.

The chain links TRBV6-5 to TRBJ2-3, with unresolved D. Per germline, CDR1 MNHEY and CDR2 SVGAGI. This CDR3 is 15 amino acids long. The V end lost 6 bases, the J end lost 0 bases, and 13 bases lay between the germline ends. The CDR3, as DNA: TGTGCCAGCAGCCATTACAAATCTAGCACAGATACGCAGTATTTT. This sequence encodes CASSHYKSSTDTQYF.

The V gene is TRBV19, the J gene TRBJ2-7, with 9 bases fitting TRBD1. The CDR3 extends over 15 amino acids. The germline CDR1 and CDR2 sequences are LNHDA and SQIVND (reference sequence). V gave up 6 bases and J gave up 4 bases; unmatched junction bases: 10. The DNA for the CDR3 is TGTGCCAGTAGGGGGACAGGGACTCAGACATACGAGCAGTACTTC. It specifies CASRGTGTQTYEQYF.

The chain couples TRBV7-6 to TRBJ2-7; D might be TRBD2 (6 bases). CDR1 is SGHVS, CDR2 FNYEAQ, per germline. The CDR3 spans 16 residues. V was pared by 3 bases and J by 0 bases, with 15 bases between. CDR3 in DNA: TGTGCCAGCAGCTTGCTGGGCGGGACCAGCTCCTACGAGCAGTACTTC. Translated, it gives CASSLLGGTSSYEQYF.

This clone has just a few counts. The V gene is TRBV7-3, the J gene TRBJ2-1, with D maybe TRBD2 (5 bases). Germline lookup yields CDR1 SGHTA and CDR2 FQGTGA. Trimming stripped 2 bases from V and 5 bases from J, with 10 bases between. The CDR3 length is 14 residues. CDR3: CASSLGGSHNEQFF. CDR3 nucleotide sequence: TGTGCCAGCAGCTTAGGAGGAAGCCACAATGAGCAGTTCTTC.

A few counts support this clone. This chain uses TRBV7-2 with TRBJ1-4; D possibly corresponds to TRBD1 (5 bases). Germline V CDR1 and CDR2: SGHTA, FQGNSA. Between the trimmed V and J ends, which lost 0 bases and 4 bases, there was a span of 6 bases. The CDR3 is 14 residues long. The CDR3 loop is CASSLAGDNEKLFF. For the CDR3, the DNA is TGTGCCAGCAGCTTAGCAGGGGATAATGAAAAACTGTTTTTT.

The V call is TRBV9, the J call TRBJ2-2; D may be TRBD1 (6 bases). Trimming stripped 0 bases from V and 3 bases from J, with 9 bases between. The germline V gene has CDR1 SGDLS and CDR2 YYNGEE. This CDR3 region has 15 residues. CDR3 region: CASSVGGQYTGELFF. CDR3 nucleotide sequence: TGTGCCAGCAGCGTAGGTGGACAGTACACCGGGGAGCTGTTTTTT.

The V call is TRBV6-6, the J call TRBJ2-1; 10 bases fit TRBD2. This CDR3 comprises 15 residues. Trimming cost V 6 bases and J 5 bases; bases outside gene matches: 7. Germline V lookup: CDR1 MNHNY, CDR2 SVGAGI (reference sequence). This chain's CDR3 is CASRPPSGRDNEQFF. The DNA for the CDR3 is TGTGCCAGCAGACCCCCTAGCGGGAGAGACAATGAGCAGTTCTTC.

This clone showed up just a few times. The CDR3 does not end in the conserved phenylalanine or tryptophan, so this is likely a read error. No DNA is shown, since the ends of the CDR3 on it are uncertain; the CDR3 is the one TCRdb lists. The rearrangement links TRBV13 to TRBJ1-2; the table's D call, TRBD1, was not checked against the DNA. CDR1 and CDR2 (germline): PRHDT, FYEKMQ (reference sequence). From its first to its last residue, the CDR3 has 11 amino acids. The CDR3 loop is CASSLGDTLKI.

The rearrangement joins TRBV5-4 to TRBJ2-7; TRBD2 is a possible D gene (6 bases). V gave up 4 bases and J gave up 7 bases, with 15 bases separating them. The CDR3 loop spans 13 amino acids. Germline CDR1 SGHNT, CDR2 YYREEE (reference sequence). The DNA of the CDR3 is TGTGCCAGCAGCCTATATGGGGGGAGGGAGCAGTACTTC. Encoded protein: CASSLYGGREQYF.

The chain links TRBV7-3 to TRBJ1-2; D possibly corresponds to TRBD1 (5 bases). Per the germline V gene, CDR1 is SGHTA and CDR2 is FQGTGA. The CDR3 totals 13 residues. V lost 5 bases and J lost 8, with 15 bases in between. CDR3: CASSPGEGEGYTF. DNA for the CDR3: TGTGCCAGCAGCCCAGGTGAAGGGGAAGGCTACACCTTC.

V gene TRBV9 combines with J gene TRBJ2-7, with a possible D match to TRBD1 (6 bases). CDR1 and CDR2 (germline): SGDLS, YYNGEE. V gave up 3 bases and J gave up 3 bases, with 13 bases separating them. CDR3 length equals 14 residues. The CDR3, as DNA: TGTGCCAGCAGCGCCGGACAGTGGCGCTACGAGCAGTACTTC. Translated: CASSAGQWRYEQYF. Based on the CDR3 plus reference TRBV9 and TRBJ2-7, the full variable domain is DSGVTQTPKHLITATGQRVTLRCSPRSGDLSVYWYQQSLDQGLQFLIQYYNGEERAKGNILERFSAQQFPDLHSELNLSSLELGDSALYFCASSAGQWRYEQYFGPGTRLTVT.

V usage is TRBV19 and J usage is TRBJ1-4; D not certain. CDR1 and CDR2 from the germline V gene are LNHDA and SQIVND (reference sequence). This CDR3 spans 16 amino acids. With 6 bases removed from V and 5 bases from J, the gap between germline ends came to 19 bases. This CDR3 is CASSPGRPTENEKLFF. CDR3 nucleotides: TGTGCCAGTAGCCCAGGTCGGCCGACCGAAAATGAAAAACTGTTTTTT.

J is TRBJ2-5 and V is TRBV9, with a weak D call TRBD2 (6 bases). The ends were cut back, 4 bases at V and 4 bases at J, with 14 bases in the middle. Germline CDR1 reads SGDLS; CDR2 reads YYNGEE. The CDR3 loop spans 14 amino acids. The CDR3 protein is CASSFGLGGETQYF. The CDR3 DNA reads as TGTGCCAGCAGCTTTGGACTGGGGGGAGAGACCCAGTACTTC.

This clone was found a few times. The chain carries TRBV5-1 and TRBJ2-1; tentatively, D is TRBD1 (6 bases). Germline V gene lookup returns CDR1 SGHRS and CDR2 YFSETQ. The V and J ends lost 0 bases and 8 bases respectively, with 15 bases between them. This CDR3 is 15 amino acids long. The DNA for the CDR3 is TGCGCCAGCAGCTTGGAAGGGGGAAGGGGTGATGAGCAGTTCTTC. Its protein is CASSLEGGRGDEQFF. Supplemented by reference TRBV5-1 and TRBJ2-1, the full variable domain reads KAGVTQTPRYLIKTRGQQVTLSCSPISGHRSVSWYQQTPGQGLQFLFEYFSETQRNKGNFPGRFSGRQFSNSRSEMNVSTLELGDSALYLCASSLEGGRGDEQFFGPGTRLTVL.

The chain uses TRBV19 and TRBJ2-7, with 11 bases aligning to TRBD1. The CDR3 extends over 15 amino acids. Losses at the gene ends were 4 bases for V and 2 bases for J; bases not matched to a gene: 4. Germline V gene data show CDR1 as LNHDA and CDR2 as SQIVND (reference sequence). The CDR3 sequence: CASSTDRGPPYEQYF. CDR3 bases: TGTGCCAGTAGTACGGACAGGGGGCCACCCTACGAGCAGTACTTC.

V is TRBV7-9 and J is TRBJ2-5, with D maybe TRBD2 (6 bases). Trimming took 5 bases from V and 4 from J, leaving 14 bases between them. CDR1 and CDR2 from the germline V gene are SEHNR and FQNEAQ (reference sequence). The CDR3 totals 14 residues. The chain's CDR3 is CASSNSGAGETQYF. CDR3 sequence (DNA): TGTGCCAGCAGCAATAGCGGAGCCGGAGAGACCCAGTACTTC. The full variable domain, with the rest looked up from reference TRBV7-9 and TRBJ2-5, is DTGVSQNPRHKITKRGQNVTFRCDPISEHNRLYWYRQTLGQGPEFLTYFQNEAQLEKSRLLSDRFSAERPKGSFSTLEIQRTEQGDSAMYLCASSNSGAGETQYFGPGTRLLVL.

This sequence joins TRBV7-6 and TRBJ2-1, with 9 nucleotides matching TRBD2. Germline values: CDR1 SGHVS, CDR2 FNYEAQ. Trimming removed 1 base from V and 4 bases from J; junction bases left unmatched: 2. The CDR3 extends over 15 amino acids. CDR3 region: CASSLVAGGYNEQFF. The CDR3 bases are TGTGCCAGCAGCTTAGTTGCGGGAGGGTACAATGAGCAGTTCTTC.